One and the same sample provided the 28 T cell receptor beta chains below, sequenced in a study of T cells in Graves' hyperthyroidism and ophthalmopathy. The CDR3 regions of TCR beta were amplified from RNA transcripts. The study used the HTBI primer set for a first-round RT-PCR of the TCR CDR3. TCRdb independently ran MiXCR on the multiplex PCR reads; one entry per CDR3 protein. The profile shows roughly 510,000 distinct CDR3 sequences, 46% of them singletons. What was sequenced was peripheral blood or thyroid tissue (not recorded which). All receptors come from an adult woman with Graves' disease, either hyperthyroidism or ophthalmopathy (not recorded which).

As to this clonotype: Relative to the germline gene, one junction end is altered; a read error may explain this. The V gene is TRBV29-1, the J gene TRBJ2-6; D perhaps matches TRBD1 (5 bases). This CDR3 is built from 15 residues. Germline CDR1 reads SQVTM; CDR2 reads ANQGSEA. Here the CDR3 reads CSVEAYGAGANALTF. The CDR3 DNA sequence: TGCAGCGTTGAAGCTTATGGGGCTGGGGCCAACGCCCTGACTTTC.

V usage is TRBV10-3 and J usage is TRBJ2-1, with 12 nucleotides matching TRBD2. This CDR3 has 15 residues. CDR1 ENHRY and CDR2 SYGVKD come from the germline V gene. The V and J ends lost 2 bases and 10 bases, in that order; junction bases with no gene match: 6. CDR3 sequence reads: CAISEPVTSGREQFF. The CDR3 DNA follows: TGTGCCATCAGTGAGCCGGTGACTAGCGGGAGAGAGCAGTTCTTC.

This rearrangement joins TRBV29-1 to TRBJ2-7; the D call may be TRBD1 or TRBD2 (6 bases each). The V gene's germline CDR1 is SQVTM and CDR2 ANQGSEA. The V end lost 8 bases, the J end lost 3 bases, and 20 bases lay between the germline ends. The CDR3 has 14 residues. This chain's CDR3 is CSPGGGNYVYEQYF. CDR3 DNA sequence: TGCAGCCCTGGAGGGGGAAATTATGTCTACGAGCAGTACTTC.

This clonotype was picked up one time. This chain uses TRBV29-1 with TRBJ2-5, with a tentative D call TRBD2 (5 bases). Trimming stripped 8 bases from V and 6 bases from J, with 19 bases between. The CDR3 is 13 amino acids. Germline V lookup: CDR1 SQVTM, CDR2 ANQGSEA. The CDR3 DNA is TGCAGCCACGGAGGAACCGCCGGAAAGACCCAGTACTTC. Translated, it gives CSHGGTAGKTQYF.

This clonotype has only one observation. The V and J genes are TRBV2 and TRBJ2-5, with a weak D call TRBD2 (5 bases). Germline values: CDR1 SNHLY, CDR2 FYNNEI. CDR3 length equals 19 residues. The V end lost 2 bases, the J end lost 2 bases, and 24 bases lay between the germline ends. CDR3 nucleotide sequence: TGTGCCAGCAGTGAAAGCGGACGGAACAGCGAACTCCAACAAGAGACCCAGTACTTC. Translated: CASSESGRNSELQQETQYF.

This chain links TRBV29-1 with TRBJ1-1; D may be TRBD1 (5 bases). Germline V gene sequence: CDR1 SQVTM, CDR2 ANQGSEA. Trimming shortened V by 4 bases and J by 11 bases, and 14 bases separated the two germline ends. This CDR3 has 11 amino acids. The CDR3, as DNA: TGCAGCGTTGCGGGGCGGGCTGGGGCTTTCTTT. Amino acids: CSVAGRAGAFF.

This clonotype was counted a few times. The J gene is TRBJ2-7, the V gene TRBV5-5; TRBD1 agrees at 8 bases. Unmatched junction bases numbered 13, after V lost 4 bases and J lost 7 bases. Germline CDR1 SGHKS, CDR2 YYEKEE (reference sequence). The CDR3 runs 15 residues. CDR3 in amino acids: CASSPQGAGAGEQYF. CDR3 sequence (DNA): TGTGCCAGCAGCCCCCAGGGGGCGGGCGCAGGGGAGCAGTACTTC.

This clonotype was observed at least ten times. The chain has TRBV10-2 and TRBJ2-7; D remains unclear. With 6 bases removed from V and 9 bases from J, the gap between germline ends came to 6 bases. CDR3 length: 9 residues. Germline loops: CDR1 WSHSY, CDR2 SAAADI. CDR3 protein: CASRTGQYF. As DNA, the CDR3 is TGCGCCAGCAGGACTGGGCAGTACTTC.

At least ten counts were recorded for this clonotype. This chain links TRBV7-2 with TRBJ2-2; the D is unclear. Trimming pared 3 bases from V and 0 bases from J, leaving 5 bases between. There are 14 residues in the CDR3. Germline V gene sequence: CDR1 SGHTA, CDR2 FQGNSA. The CDR3 region has the DNA TGTGCCAGCAGCTTTGGGCCGAACACCGGGGAGCTGTTTTTT. The encoded protein is CASSFGPNTGELFF.

This clonotype showed up many times. This chain uses TRBV29-1 with TRBJ2-2; D ambiguous. Germline V gives CDR1 SQVTM, CDR2 ANQGSEA. The CDR3 runs to 13 residues. The germline V and J ends were trimmed by 7 bases and 2 bases, with 11 bases remaining between them. The CDR3 DNA sequence: TGCAGCGCAGCCCCTCAAAACACCGGGGAGCTGTTTTTT. It codes for CSAAPQNTGELFF.

This chain joins TRBV29-1 and TRBJ1-3; the D is unclear. The CDR3 spans 12 residues. V was shortened by 3 bases and J by 2 bases, with 5 bases between the two germline ends. Looked up from germline, CDR1 is SQVTM and CDR2 is ANQGSEA. CDR3 sequence reads: CSVDRPGNTIYF. The CDR3 DNA sequence: TGCAGCGTTGATCGGCCTGGAAACACCATATATTTT.

A remark on this clonotype: The junction departs from the called germline gene at one end, perhaps through a read error. This chain uses TRBV29-1 with TRBJ2-6, with 10 bases lining up with TRBD2. The CDR3 has 16 amino acids. CDR1 is SQVTM and CDR2 is ANQGSEA in the germline V gene. This chain's CDR3 is CSVVTSGNSRANVLTF. The CDR3 DNA reads as TGCAGCGTTGTCACTAGCGGGAACTCTAGGGCCAACGTCCTGACTTTC.

This clonotype appeared many times. The chain couples TRBV20-1 to TRBJ2-2, with 8 bases identical to TRBD2. Germline lookup yields CDR1 DFQATT and CDR2 SNEGSKA (reference sequence). The CDR3 spans 14 residues. V gave up 5 bases and J gave up 2 bases; unmatched junction bases: 4. In nucleotides, the CDR3 is TGCAGTGCTTCCGGGACTAGAAACACCGGGGAGCTGTTTTTT. Protein: CSASGTRNTGELFF.

About this clonotype itself: Sequence at one end of the junction differs from germline and may be a read error. The rearrangement uses TRBV7-2 and TRBJ2-2; D may match TRBD1 or TRBD2 (5 bases each). Germline V CDR1 and CDR2: SGHTA, FQGNSA. This CDR3 has 16 residues. The chain's CDR3 is CASSPEGTANTGELFF. In DNA form, the CDR3 reads TGCGCCAGCAGCCCAGAAGGGACGGCGAACACCGGGGAGCTGTTTTTT.

The V call is TRBV10-2, the J call TRBJ1-4; 8 bases agree with TRBD1. Germline V gene sequence: CDR1 WSHSY, CDR2 SAAADI. The CDR3 sequence is 15 residues long. Trimming at V came to 6 bases and at J to 3 bases, leaving 6 bases not matched to a gene. The CDR3 nucleotides read TGCGCCAGCAGGAAACTGGACAGGGCTAATGAAAAACTGTTTTTT. Translating gives CASRKLDRANEKLFF.

The genes are TRBV7-2 and TRBJ1-6; TRBD1 is a possible D gene (5 bases). The CDR3 has 14 amino acids. Germline CDR1 reads SGHTA; CDR2 reads FQGNSA. V was shortened by 4 bases and J by 12 bases, with 16 bases between the two germline ends. CDR3 protein: CASSWDASGGPLHF. In nucleotides, the CDR3 is TGTGCCAGCAGCTGGGACGCGTCAGGTGGACCCCTCCACTTT.

CDR3 DNA: TGTGCCAGCAGCCGAGGCCGGGACAGGCTTAATGAAAAACTGTTTTTT. Translated, it gives CASSRGRDRLNEKLFF. The chain recombines TRBV5-6 with TRBJ1-4; 8 bases are a match to TRBD1. Germline CDR1 reads SGHDT; CDR2 reads YYEEEE. The CDR3 is 16 residues long. The J segment lost 4 bases and the V segment lost 4 bases, leaving 9 bases of the junction unmatched.

The J gene is TRBJ1-2, the V gene TRBV25-1; 9 bases are shared with TRBD1. CDR1 is MGHDK and CDR2 is SYGVNS in the germline V gene. After removal of 8 bases from V and 4 bases from J, the junction contained 11 bases not matched to a gene. The CDR3 loop spans 15 amino acids. Written as DNA, the CDR3 is TGTGCCAGCGTCCCTGAGACAGGGGGAGGCTATGGCTACACCTTC. Translation gives CASVPETGGGYGYTF.

Concerning this clonotype itself: A much larger clone lies one base from this, so it may be a read error. The chain couples TRBV4-1 to TRBJ1-2; weak D call: TRBD1 (5 bases). In germline, CDR1 is MGHRA, CDR2 YSYEKL. V gave up 0 bases and J gave up 7 bases, with 15 bases separating them. The CDR3 length is 15 residues. The CDR3 loop reads CASSQDFGDRRGYTF. Written as DNA, the CDR3 is TGCGCCAGCAGCCAAGATTTTGGGGACCGGCGTGGCTACACCTTC.

The gene calls are TRBV20-1 and TRBJ1-1; D is ambiguous. This CDR3 spans 13 amino acids. CDR1 and CDR2 from the germline V gene are DFQATT and SNEGSKA (reference sequence). V was cut by 2 bases and J by 6 bases, with 13 bases left in between. The CDR3 nucleotides read TGCAGTGCTAGAAACGGTGGGATGGCTGAAGCTTTCTTT. This sequence encodes CSARNGGMAEAFF.

CDR3 nucleotides: TGCGCCAGCAGCCTCGCTCCCGGGACCCTCGGAAATGAGCAGTTCTTC. It specifies CASSLAPGTLGNEQFF. The V gene is TRBV4-3, the J gene TRBJ2-1, with D tentatively TRBD1 or TRBD2 (5 bases each). V shed 4 bases and J shed 7 bases, with 20 bases lying between them. Germline loops: CDR1 LGHNA, CDR2 YSLEER. The CDR3 loop spans 16 amino acids.

This chain uses TRBV7-9 with TRBJ2-5, with 7 nucleotides matching TRBD2. Trimming took 4 bases from V and 2 from J; bases not matched to a gene: 7. This CDR3 is built from 15 residues. Germline V lookup: CDR1 SEHNR, CDR2 FQNEAQ (reference sequence). Written as DNA, the CDR3 is TGTGCCAGCAGCTCGGGGGGAGCGCTACAAGAGACCCAGTACTTC. This sequence encodes CASSSGGALQETQYF.

This clonotype has a handful of counts. A much more abundant neighbour one base away suggests this may be a read error. The chain combines TRBV14 with TRBJ2-5; D is perhaps TRBD1 or TRBD2 (5 bases each). This CDR3 has 13 residues. Per the germline V gene, CDR1 is SGHDN and CDR2 is FVKESK. V lost 8 bases and J 6 bases, leaving 16 bases between the germline ends. In DNA form, the CDR3 reads TGTGCCAGCGAGAGACGGGGCGCGCAGACCCAGTACTTC. Its translation: CASERRGAQTQYF.

This clonotype was detected only a few times. The CDR3 sequence is CASRAGQGVYGYTF. DNA of the CDR3: TGTGCCAGCAGGGCCGGACAGGGCGTCTATGGCTACACCTTC. The chain joins TRBV10-3 to TRBJ1-2; 8 positions agree with TRBD1. There are 14 residues in the CDR3. Germline V gives CDR1 ENHRY, CDR2 SYGVKD. Trimming removed 10 bases from V and 4 bases from J; junction bases left unmatched: 11.

CDR3 region: CASSLGGEYQPQHF. The CDR3 region has the DNA TGTGCCAGCAGTTTAGGGGGGGAGTATCAGCCCCAGCATTTT. The gene calls are TRBV12-3 or TRBV12-4 and TRBJ1-5; D possibly corresponds to TRBD1 (5 bases). The CDR3 consists of 14 residues. Trimming took 1 base from V and 5 from J, leaving 9 bases between them.

As concerns this clonotype: A clone one base away is much larger, so this may be a read error. V and J are TRBV6-5 and TRBJ2-7; D ambiguous. The germline V gene has CDR1 MNHEY and CDR2 SVGAGI. The CDR3 is 12 residues long. For the CDR3, the DNA is TGTGCCAGCAGTTCCAGTACCTACGAGCACTACTTC. It codes for CASSSSTYEHYF.

The CDR3 region has the DNA TGCAGCGGAGGGGACAGTCAGCCCCAGCATTTT. It translates to CSGGDSQPQHF. The gene calls are TRBV29-1 and TRBJ1-5; the match to TRBD1 covers 7 bases. Germline values: CDR1 SQVTM, CDR2 ANQGSEA. The CDR3 runs to 11 residues. V gave up 7 bases and J gave up 6 bases; unmatched junction bases: 3.

The chain is built from TRBV12-3 or TRBV12-4 and TRBJ2-5; no definite D call. V lost 5 bases and J lost 9, with 28 bases in between. This CDR3 region has 17 residues. CDR3 DNA sequence: TGTGCCAGCAGTCAGTCGCACTCTGGAAACACCATGGAGCCCCAGTACTTC. As protein: CASSQSHSGNTMEPQYF.